The 30 T cell receptor beta chains listed next were all sequenced from one sample in a study of monozygotic twins with inflammatory bowel disease. TCRdb re-called the 5' RACE reads and gives one entry per CDR3 protein, without DNA. The sample has hundreds of thousands of distinct CDR3 sequences. Sequences were obtained from blood. These receptors were taken from a human donor with ulcerative colitis or Crohn's disease, or a healthy co-twin of an affected twin (not recorded which).

V gene TRBV15 combines with J gene TRBJ1-5. Germline values: CDR1 LNHNV, CDR2 YYDKDF (reference sequence). This CDR3 comprises 12 residues. CDR3 amino acids: CATSRRNQPQHF.

This chain links TRBV20-1 with TRBJ1-4; TCRdb's D gene call, TRBD1, goes unchecked for lack of DNA. This CDR3 has 14 residues. From germline, CDR1 is DFQATT and CDR2 SNEGSKA (reference sequence). The CDR3 is CSAVDSALDEKLFF.

V is TRBV7-2 and J is TRBJ1-4; TCRdb indicates TRBD1, and absent DNA this call remains unverified. The CDR3 contains 15 residues. From germline, CDR1 is SGHTA and CDR2 FQGNSA. This chain's CDR3 is CASSLGGGLLEKLFF.

The chain links TRBV10-3 to TRBJ2-1; without DNA, the TCRdb call of TRBD1 cannot be checked. The length of the CDR3 is 15 residues. Germline V CDR1 and CDR2: ENHRY, SYGVKD. The CDR3 sequence: CAISAGQGTYNEQFF.

The gene calls are TRBV6-5 and TRBJ2-2; lacking DNA, the TRBD1 call made by TCRdb goes unchecked. The CDR3 consists of 13 residues. Germline values: CDR1 MNHEY, CDR2 SVGAGI. Here the CDR3 reads CASRTVNTGELFF.

The chain recombines TRBV12-3 or TRBV12-4 with TRBJ1-5; TCRdb's D call, TRBD1, is unchecked because there is no DNA. CDR3 length equals 14 residues. CDR3 region: CASSLGTGNQPQHF.

This chain links TRBV9 with TRBJ2-3; checking the TCRdb D call of TRBD1 is not possible without DNA. CDR1 SGDLS and CDR2 YYNGEE come from the germline V gene. The CDR3 spans 15 residues. CDR3 region: CASSPGTGVTDTQYF.

J is TRBJ1-3 and V is TRBV27; TCRdb lists TRBD1, though no DNA is available to test this call. Germline V gene data show CDR1 as MNHEY and CDR2 as SMNVEV (reference sequence). The CDR3 sequence is 14 residues long. The CDR3: CASRRGSGVGTIYF.

The chain recombines TRBV6-4 with TRBJ1-5; checking the TCRdb D call of TRBD1 is not possible without DNA. Germline V gives CDR1 MRHNA, CDR2 SNTAGT. The CDR3 has 17 amino acids. The CDR3 is CASPWTGSLLGNQPQHF.

The chain is built from TRBV5-4 and TRBJ1-1; without DNA, the TCRdb call of TRBD1 cannot be checked. The CDR3 has 14 residues. From germline, CDR1 is SGHNT and CDR2 YYREEE (reference sequence). The CDR3 protein is CASSGSWGNTEAFF.

Here the CDR3 reads CSASGGAGTNNEQFF. This rearrangement joins TRBV20-1 to TRBJ2-1; TCRdb reports TRBD1, a call that lacks DNA to check it against. CDR1 is DFQATT, CDR2 SNEGSKA, per germline (reference sequence). This CDR3 comprises 15 residues.

The chain links TRBV20-1 to TRBJ1-6; there is no DNA to check the TCRdb D call of TRBD1. Germline loops: CDR1 DFQATT, CDR2 SNEGSKA (reference sequence). The CDR3 length is 14 residues. The CDR3 loop is CSAIRDPINSPLHF.

The chain carries TRBV7-2 and TRBJ2-7. CDR3 length: 13 amino acids. Germline lookup yields CDR1 SGHTA and CDR2 FQGNSA. The CDR3 loop is CASSYTILSEQYF.

The V gene is TRBV7-9, the J gene TRBJ1-1; TCRdb outputs TRBD1, but without DNA this stays unchecked. The CDR3 sequence is 15 residues long. Germline CDR1 reads SEHNR; CDR2 reads FQNEAQ (reference sequence). CDR3 protein: CASSQGQGTDTEAFF.

The chain links TRBV7-9 to TRBJ1-3; without DNA, the TCRdb call of TRBD1 cannot be checked. This CDR3 region has 15 residues. Germline V gene sequence: CDR1 SEHNR, CDR2 FQNEAQ (reference sequence). CDR3 sequence: CASSQARGKRNTIYF.

The CDR3: CSASWTGPLAPQHF. This chain uses TRBV20-1 with TRBJ1-5. From germline, CDR1 is DFQATT and CDR2 SNEGSKA (reference sequence). This CDR3 comprises 14 residues.

The J gene is TRBJ2-6, the V gene TRBV7-3. The germline V gene encodes CDR1 SGHTA and CDR2 FQGTGA. The CDR3 contains 16 residues. CDR3 amino acids: CASSFGHTSGANVLTF.

The chain has TRBV9 and TRBJ2-2. CDR1 is SGDLS and CDR2 is YYNGEE in the germline V gene. The CDR3 is 16 amino acids. CDR3 loop: CASSVQALGDTGELFF.

The chain employs TRBV5-1 and TRBJ2-7. This CDR3 comprises 14 residues. Germline V gives CDR1 SGHRS, CDR2 YFSETQ. The CDR3 loop is CASSLRGEPYEQYF.

The chain couples TRBV5-1 to TRBJ2-7. Germline V gene lookup returns CDR1 SGHRS and CDR2 YFSETQ. CDR3 length: 13 amino acids. CDR3 protein: CASSFWGSYEQYF.

CDR3 sequence reads: CASSSQSLGPKETQYF. The chain recombines TRBV11-2 with TRBJ2-5; TCRdb's assignment of TRBD2 cannot be checked, as there is no DNA. The CDR3 covers 16 residues. CDR1 and CDR2 (germline): SGHAT, FQNNGV.

The chain recombines TRBV7-2 with TRBJ1-1; absent DNA, TCRdb's TRBD1 call cannot be checked. This CDR3 is built from 15 residues. CDR1 is SGHTA and CDR2 is FQGNSA in the germline V gene. CDR3 loop: CASSPRPGANTEAFF.

The chain combines TRBV7-2 with TRBJ1-5; without DNA, the TCRdb call of TRBD1 cannot be checked. Germline values: CDR1 SGHTA, CDR2 FQGNSA. The CDR3 extends over 15 amino acids. The CDR3 is CASSLDLTGNQPQHF.

The CDR3 region is CASSRGGLETQYF. The chain has TRBV7-2 and TRBJ2-5; TCRdb's D call of TRBD1 is untestable without DNA. Germline assignment: CDR1 SGHTA and CDR2 FQGNSA. CDR3 length: 13 residues.

The chain employs TRBV30 and TRBJ2-1; the TRBD2 assignment by TCRdb is unverifiable without DNA. CDR3 length: 14 amino acids. In germline, CDR1 is GTSNPN, CDR2 SVGIG (reference sequence). The CDR3 protein is CAWSKRPSGDEQFF. Full variable domain (rest looked up from reference TRBV30 and TRBJ2-1): SQTIHQWPATLVQPVGSPLSLECTVEGTSNPNLYWYRQAAGRGLQLLFYSVGIGQISSEVPQNLSASRPQDRQFILSSKKLLLSDSGFYLCAWSKRPSGDEQFFGPGTRLTVL.

The V call is TRBV29-1, the J call TRBJ2-7. Germline assignment: CDR1 SQVTM and CDR2 ANQGSEA. The CDR3 is 12 residues long. The chain's CDR3 is CSGARSSYEQYF.

This rearrangement joins TRBV21-1 to TRBJ2-1. TRBV21-1 counts as a pseudogene. The CDR3 spans 15 residues. CDR3 sequence: CASSKDTLSYNEQFF.

This chain uses TRBV7-2 with TRBJ1-4; TCRdb names TRBD1, which stays unverified in the absence of DNA. Germline V gene data show CDR1 as SGHTA and CDR2 as FQGNSA. The CDR3 consists of 14 residues. CDR3 region: CASSSGGRVGKLFF.

The chain joins TRBV18 to TRBJ2-3. Germline V gene lookup returns CDR1 KGHSH and CDR2 LQKENI. The CDR3 consists of 14 residues. CDR3: CASSPVGGTDTQYF. The full variable domain, rest sourced from reference TRBV18 and TRBJ2-3, is NAGVMQNPRHLVRRRGQEARLRCSPMKGHSHVYWYRQLPEEGLKFMVYLQKENIIDESGMPKERFSAEFPKEGPSILRIQQVVRGDSAAYFCASSPVGGTDTQYFGPGTRLTVL.

This chain joins TRBV5-1 and TRBJ2-5; TCRdb gives TRBD1 as the D gene, but with no DNA this cannot be confirmed. This CDR3 is 16 amino acids long. CDR1 is SGHRS, CDR2 YFSETQ, per germline. CDR3 in amino acids: CASSLVPGTGKETQYF.